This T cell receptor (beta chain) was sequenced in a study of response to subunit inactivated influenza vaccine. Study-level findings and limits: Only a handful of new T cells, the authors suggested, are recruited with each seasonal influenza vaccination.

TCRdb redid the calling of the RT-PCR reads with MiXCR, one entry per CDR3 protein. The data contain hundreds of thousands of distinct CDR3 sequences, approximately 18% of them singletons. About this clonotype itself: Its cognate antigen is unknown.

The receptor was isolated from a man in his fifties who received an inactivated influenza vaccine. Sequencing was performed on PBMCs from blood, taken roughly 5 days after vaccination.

The CDR3 reads CASSDGPNNEQFF. CDR3 coding DNA: TGTGCCAGCAGCGATGGACCTAACAATGAGCAGTTCTTC. The V and J genes are TRBV7-2 and TRBJ2-1; D gene uncertain. Per germline, CDR1 SGHTA and CDR2 FQGNSA. The CDR3 is made up of 13 amino acids. Trimming pared 5 bases from V and 5 bases from J, leaving 10 bases between.